This TCR beta chain was observed in a study of vaccination effects on CD4 cells after COVID-19. Notes on the study in general: Small numbers of convalescent patients limited the study. It also lacked early post-infection timepoints.

The V gene lost 3 bases and the J gene lost 1 base, with 15 bases spanning the gap. Germline V gene sequence: CDR1 SQVTM, CDR2 ANQGSEA. The CDR3 is made up of 15 amino acids. ViraFEST used viral peptide pools to expand antigen-specific CD4+ T cells before sequencing. Culture lasted about ten days before CD4+ T cell isolation. Nucleocapsid antibodies stayed negative before and after vaccination, showing no earlier SARS-CoV-2 infection. The culture medium for over 1.5 million PBMC per well included 9.5 to 10 IU/ml IL-2 and about 10 ug/ml peptides. Using immunoSEQ multiplex PCR, the repertoire was profiled, and TCRdb retains in-frame clones only, with some absent. Seen here are about 65,000 clones, approximately 76% observed once, and the top ten hold 2.5% to 3%. The sample holds a few counts of this clone. Its matching antigen is unknown.

V gene TRBV29-1 combines with J gene TRBJ1-1; D ambiguous. The source was CD4+ T cells from PBMCs cultured with HCoV-NL63 spike peptides, collected before COVID-19 vaccination. This receptor was taken from a human donor who received a COVID-19 vaccine. The CDR3 region has the DNA TGCAGCGTTGACTCGGGTCGGCGGGCGAACACTGAAGCTTTCTTT. Amino acid sequence: CSVDSGRRANTEAFF.